The 4 T cell receptor beta chains below were found in one sample sequenced in a study of control samples from healthy donors and cancer patients. TCRdb's copy holds only in-frame clones and misses some; the assay was immunoSEQ multiplex PCR. The data show 110,000 to 150,000 clones, roughly 92% seen once. Sequencing was done on a sample of blood. The receptors here all came from a young man in good health.

J is TRBJ2-7 and V is TRBV5-1, with 11 bases aligning to TRBD1. The CDR3 sequence is 16 residues long. The junction had 7 bases not matched to a gene; V was cut back by 4 bases and J by 1 base. Germline CDR1 and CDR2: SGHRS and YFSETQ. The CDR3 DNA reads TGCGCCAGCAGCCGGACCGGGACAGGGGGGTCCTACGAGCAGTACTTC. Protein product: CASSRTGTGGSYEQYF.

This chain uses TRBV30 with TRBJ1-1; TRBD1 matches at 9 bases. This CDR3 spans 14 amino acids. Trimming at V came to 2 bases and at J to 1 base, leaving 2 bases not matched to a gene. CDR1 is GTSNPN, CDR2 SVGIG, per germline (reference sequence). CDR3 in amino acids: CAWSMGQGNTEAFF. The CDR3 coding sequence is TGTGCCTGGAGTATGGGACAGGGGAACACTGAAGCTTTCTTT.

The chain joins TRBV4-1 to TRBJ2-7; a possible D gene is TRBD2 (6 bases). The V end lost 0 bases, the J end lost 4 bases, and 22 bases lay between the germline ends. CDR1 and CDR2 from the germline V gene are MGHRA and YSYEKL. The CDR3 length is 18 residues. Here the CDR3 reads CASSQDGRSSGSGYEQYF. The CDR3 DNA is TGCGCCAGCAGCCAAGATGGGAGGTCGTCGGGATCGGGTTACGAGCAGTACTTC.

This chain links TRBV6-5 with TRBJ1-1, with D possibly matching TRBD1 (6 bases). CDR3 length equals 13 residues. V lost 6 bases and J 5 bases, leaving 13 bases between the germline ends. The germline gives CDR1 MNHEY, CDR2 SVGAGI. In DNA, the CDR3 is TGTGCCAGCAGAATACAGGGAGGGACTGAAGCTTTCTTT. It is translated as CASRIQGGTEAFF.